Presented here are 23 T cell receptor beta chains from one specimen sequenced in a study of blood T cell repertoires in COVID-19. Some clones are missing from TCRdb's copy, which holds only in-frame ones; the method was immunoSEQ multiplex PCR. This sample carries about 180,000 clones, approximately 87% of them seen once, and the ten largest clones take around 21%. The sequenced material came from peripheral blood. Source of these receptors: an older man with active or convalescent COVID-19.

V gene TRBV6-2 or TRBV6-3 combines with J gene TRBJ2-7; D unclear. Germline CDR1 is MNHEY and CDR2 is SVGEGT. The V gene lost 5 bases and the J gene lost 2 bases, with 4 bases spanning the gap. CDR3 size: 11 residues. CDR3 in amino acids: CASSPAYEQYF. CDR3 bases: TGTGCCAGCAGTCCCGCCTACGAGCAGTACTTC.

The V gene is TRBV6-5, the J gene TRBJ1-4; 11 positions agree with TRBD1. This CDR3 has 15 amino acids. Germline V gene lookup returns CDR1 MNHEY and CDR2 SVGAGI. V was clipped by 0 bases and J by 10 bases; unmatched bases: 4. This CDR3 is CASSYSWTGGGKLFF. For the CDR3, the DNA is TGTGCCAGCAGTTACTCGTGGACAGGGGGCGGAAAACTGTTTTTT.

The chain has TRBV27 and TRBJ2-1; D uncertain. The germline V gene has CDR1 MNHEY and CDR2 SMNVEV (reference sequence). V was cut by 5 bases and J by 12 bases, with 17 bases left in between. This CDR3 spans 13 amino acids. CDR3 region: CASSPHMVFRQFF. CDR3 nucleotides: TGTGCCAGCAGTCCCCACATGGTATTCCGGCAGTTCTTC.

This clone appeared a few times. The gene calls are TRBV20-1 and TRBJ2-2; 10 bases are a match to TRBD2. There are 15 residues in the CDR3. The germline CDR1 and CDR2 sequences are DFQATT and SNEGSKA (reference sequence). The junction had 8 bases not matched to a gene; V was cut back by 3 bases and J by 7 bases. For the CDR3, the DNA is TGCAGTGCTAGTGTCGGGACTAGCGTTATCGGGGAGCTGTTTTTT. Protein product: CSASVGTSVIGELFF.

The chain joins TRBV18 to TRBJ2-7, with TRBD1 matching 9 bases. CDR3 length: 14 residues. Germline CDR1 KGHSH, CDR2 LQKENI. J was trimmed by 4 bases and V by 3 bases; bases with no gene match: 4. The CDR3 reads CASSPTGGSYEQYF. As DNA, the CDR3 is TGTGCCAGCTCACCGACAGGGGGATCGTACGAGCAGTACTTC.

For this clone: The sample carries other DNA sequences with the same CDR3. The chain has TRBV18 and TRBJ1-5, with 8 bases identical to TRBD1. In germline, CDR1 is KGHSH, CDR2 LQKENI. The CDR3 consists of 14 residues. V dropped 3 bases and J dropped 3; count of bases not matched to a gene: 1. CDR3 residues: CASSPDRANQPQHF. The CDR3 nucleotides are TGTGCCAGCTCACCGGACAGGGCCAATCAGCCCCAGCATTTT.

The chain uses TRBV7-2 and TRBJ2-3; D is perhaps TRBD2 (5 bases). Germline values: CDR1 SGHTA, CDR2 FQGNSA. Trimming cost V 5 bases and J 5 bases, with 17 bases left between them. The CDR3 runs 15 residues. The CDR3 DNA reads as TGTGCCAGCAGCCCTACCTTCGTCCGGGAAGATACGCAGTATTTT. As protein: CASSPTFVREDTQYF.

The V gene is TRBV7-9, the J gene TRBJ2-7; 9 bases align to TRBD2. Looked up from germline, CDR1 is SEHNR and CDR2 is FQNEAQ (reference sequence). Germline trimming cut 5 bases from V and 7 bases from J; bases unmatched to any gene: 15. This CDR3 contains 16 residues. This CDR3 is CASSADLAGRRVEQYF. DNA for the CDR3: TGTGCCAGCAGCGCGGATCTAGCGGGGCGGAGGGTAGAGCAGTACTTC. Filled out from reference TRBV7-9 and TRBJ2-7, the complete variable domain reads DTGVSQNPRHKITKRGQNVTFRCDPISEHNRLYWYRQTLGQGPEFLTYFQNEAQLEKSRLLSDRFSAERPKGSFSTLEIQRTEQGDSAMYLCASSADLAGRRVEQYFGPGTRLTVT.

This clone was seen just once. The chain combines TRBV9 with TRBJ1-1; 8 nucleotides align to TRBD1. V shed 3 bases and J 6 bases; nucleotides not matched to a gene: 10. This CDR3 is built from 15 residues. CDR1 SGDLS and CDR2 YYNGEE come from the germline V gene. The chain's CDR3 is CASSAVGQGASEAFF. CDR3 DNA sequence: TGTGCCAGCAGCGCAGTGGGGCAGGGGGCGTCTGAAGCTTTCTTT.

V and J are TRBV7-8 and TRBJ2-3, with 8 bases aligning to TRBD2. The germline gives CDR1 SGHVS, CDR2 FQNEAQ. The ends lost 5 bases at V and 0 bases at J; junction bases unmatched: 7. The CDR3 covers 16 residues. CDR3 region: CASSQAGGGSTDTQYF. The CDR3 DNA follows: TGTGCCAGCAGCCAAGCCGGCGGGGGGAGCACAGATACGCAGTATTTT.

The chain carries TRBV3-1 (or the pseudogene TRBV3-2) and TRBJ2-1; D gene unclear. Germline V gene data show CDR1 as LGHDT and CDR2 as YNNKEL (reference sequence). The CDR3 is 13 amino acids. Trimming stripped 0 bases from V and 10 bases from J, with 10 bases between. The CDR3 region is CASSQDPAPEQFF. DNA of the CDR3: TGTGCCAGCAGCCAAGATCCCGCGCCCGAGCAGTTCTTC.

This clone was counted only a few times. The chain links TRBV19 to TRBJ1-6; TRBD1 is a possible D gene (5 bases). Germline assignment: CDR1 LNHDA and CDR2 SQIVND (reference sequence). Trimming pared 8 bases from V and 10 bases from J, leaving 12 bases between. This CDR3 comprises 12 residues. CDR3 loop: CASRQNFSPLHF. In DNA form, the CDR3 reads TGTGCCAGTCGACAGAACTTCTCACCCCTCCACTTT.

J is TRBJ1-1 and V is TRBV7-8; D is uncertain. Per germline, CDR1 SGHVS and CDR2 FQNEAQ. V was clipped by 8 bases and J by 3 bases, with 10 bases between them. This CDR3 has 12 residues. In DNA, the CDR3 is TGTGCCAGCTCACGGGTGGACACTGAAGCTTTCTTT. Amino acids: CASSRVDTEAFF. The full variable domain, in which reference TRBV7-8 and TRBJ1-1 provide the parts outside the CDR3, is GAGVSQSPRYKVAKRGQDVALRCDPISGHVSLFWYQQALGQGPEFLTYFQNEAQLDKSGLPSDRFFAERPEGSVSTLKIQRTQQEDSAVYLCASSRVDTEAFFGQGTRLTVV.

This chain links TRBV29-1 with TRBJ1-1; D gene ambiguous. This CDR3 is 14 amino acids long. V was cut by 7 bases and J by 5 bases, with 20 bases left in between. In germline, CDR1 is SQVTM, CDR2 ANQGSEA. For the CDR3, the DNA is TGCAGCGGGGATGATGAGGGCGCGGGGACTGAAGCTTTCTTT. Translating it yields CSGDDEGAGTEAFF. Full variable domain (outside the CDR3, taken from reference TRBV29-1 and TRBJ1-1): SAVISQKPSRDICQRGTSLTIQCQVDSQVTMMFWYRQQPGQSLTLIATANQGSEATYESGFVIDKFPISRPNLTFSTLTVSNMSPEDSSIYLCSGDDEGAGTEAFFGQGTRLTVV.

This clone came up a few times. CDR3 bases: TGCGCCAGCAGCCCAGGGGGAGGAAGCAATCAGCCCCAGCATTTT. It codes for CASSPGGGSNQPQHF. This sequence joins TRBV4-3 and TRBJ1-5; 7 nucleotides line up with TRBD1. V lost 4 bases to trimming and J lost 1 base; unmatched junction nucleotides: 4. The CDR3 spans 15 residues. Germline V gene data show CDR1 as LGHNA and CDR2 as YSLEER.

The chain combines TRBV5-1 with TRBJ1-6; D call uncertain. Germline V gene sequence: CDR1 SGHRS, CDR2 YFSETQ. The CDR3 covers 17 residues. Between the trimmed V and J ends, which lost 5 bases and 0 bases, there was a span of 15 bases. CDR3 coding DNA: TGCGCCAGCAGTGTCGGCCAGGTGAGCTCCTATAATTCACCCCTCCACTTT. It codes for CASSVGQVSSYNSPLHF.

The J gene is TRBJ1-1, the V gene TRBV19; D is perhaps TRBD1 (5 bases). The CDR3 is 15 residues long. Germline V gene lookup returns CDR1 LNHDA and CDR2 SQIVND (reference sequence). V was pared by 4 bases and J by 1 base, with 13 bases between. The CDR3 here is CASSTPGGGNTEAFF. DNA for the CDR3: TGTGCCAGTAGTACCCCCGGCGGGGGGAACACTGAAGCTTTCTTT.

The rearrangement joins TRBV5-1 to TRBJ2-5; D is perhaps TRBD1 (5 bases). Germline CDR1 and CDR2: SGHRS and YFSETQ. Trimming shortened V by 2 bases and J by 2 bases, and 7 bases separated the two germline ends. The CDR3 sequence is 13 residues long. In nucleotides, the CDR3 is TGCGCCAGCAGCTTTACAGGACAAGAGACCCAGTACTTC. It yields the protein CASSFTGQETQYF.

The J gene is TRBJ1-2, the V gene TRBV12-3 or TRBV12-4; the match to TRBD1 covers 10 bases. The CDR3 length is 12 residues. V lost 6 bases to trimming and J lost 8 bases; unmatched junction nucleotides: 3. Here the CDR3 reads CASRQTGGGYTF. In DNA form, the CDR3 reads TGTGCCAGCAGGCAGACAGGGGGCGGCTACACCTTC.

The rearrangement links TRBV10-3 to TRBJ2-7; TRBD1 matches 9 bases. Per germline, CDR1 ENHRY and CDR2 SYGVKD. Trimming at V came to 5 bases and at J to 3 bases, leaving 5 bases not matched to a gene. This CDR3 spans 14 amino acids. CDR3 residues: CAISPGTGLYEQYF. CDR3 sequence (DNA): TGTGCCATCAGTCCCGGGACAGGGCTCTACGAGCAGTACTTC.

V usage is TRBV18 and J usage is TRBJ1-4, with D possibly being TRBD1 (6 bases). This CDR3 contains 15 residues. V shed 6 bases and J shed 6 bases, with 17 bases lying between them. The germline CDR1 and CDR2 sequences are KGHSH and LQKENI. CDR3 coding DNA: TGTGCCAGCTCCCCCCGACAGGCCAGAGATGAAAAACTGTTTTTT. It codes for CASSPRQARDEKLFF.

The chain has TRBV3-1 (or the pseudogene TRBV3-2) and TRBJ1-6; TRBD1 is a possible D gene (5 bases). The V gene's germline CDR1 is LGHDT and CDR2 YNNKEL (reference sequence). V was trimmed by 1 base and J by 4 bases, leaving 5 bases between them. The CDR3 runs 14 residues. CDR3 loop: CASSQGQYNSPLHF. CDR3 DNA sequence: TGTGCCAGCAGCCAAGGACAGTATAATTCACCCCTCCACTTT.

The chain joins TRBV6-6 to TRBJ1-1, with D possibly matching TRBD1 (6 bases). Germline V gene data show CDR1 as MNHNY and CDR2 as SVGAGI (reference sequence). V was cut by 5 bases and J by 4 bases, with 11 bases left in between. There are 13 residues in the CDR3. CDR3 nucleotide sequence: TGTGCCAGCAGTCATCAGGGGAGCACTGAAGCTTTCTTT. It translates to CASSHQGSTEAFF.